Below, 28 T cell receptor beta chains from the same sample are listed, as sequenced in a study of cytomegalovirus exposure and HLA in healthy donors. This PCR relied on a set of 60 Vbeta primers and 13 Jbeta primers. Sequencing used immunoSEQ multiplex PCR; TCRdb keeps in-frame clones, though not all of them. Of about 140,000 clones detected, about three quarters appear once; the ten largest clones hold around 7%. The sequencing sample was made of PBMCs. Receptor source: a man aged 40-55 years in good health and CMV-seropositive.

The chain links TRBV5-1 to TRBJ1-4, with TRBD1 matching over 12 bases. Trimming removed 4 bases from V and 7 bases from J; junction bases left unmatched: 11. Germline V CDR1 and CDR2: SGHRS, YFSETQ. The CDR3 extends over 17 amino acids. CDR3 sequence reads: CASSLGTGGPRSEKLFF. Written as DNA, the CDR3 is TGCGCCAGCAGCCTAGGGACAGGGGGCCCGAGGAGTGAAAAACTGTTTTTT. Drawing the rest from reference TRBV5-1 and TRBJ1-4, the complete variable domain is KAGVTQTPRYLIKTRGQQVTLSCSPISGHRSVSWYQQTPGQGLQFLFEYFSETQRNKGNFPGRFSGRQFSNSRSEMNVSTLELGDSALYLCASSLGTGGPRSEKLFFGSGTQLSVL.

This chain connects TRBV12-5 to TRBJ1-1; D is uncertain. CDR3 length: 12 amino acids. The V end lost 7 bases, the J end lost 5 bases, and 11 bases lay between the germline ends. Germline loops: CDR1 LGHNT, CDR2 FRNRAP. The CDR3 DNA is TGTGCTAGTGCTGATAGGGAGACTGAAGCTTTCTTT. Protein sequence: CASADRETEAFF.

Only one count was recorded for this clone. V and J are TRBV11-3 and TRBJ2-1, with D tentatively TRBD2 (6 bases). The germline V gene has CDR1 SGHNT and CDR2 YENEEA. The CDR3 has 14 residues. V lost 5 bases and J lost 6, with 14 bases in between. DNA for the CDR3: TGTGCCAGCAGCCCTAGTGGGACTCGCAATGAGCAGTTCTTC. It codes for CASSPSGTRNEQFF.

The gene calls are TRBV9 and TRBJ1-1; 8 bases line up with TRBD1. V was clipped by 1 base and J by 4 bases; unmatched bases: 6. The CDR3 totals 15 residues. In germline, CDR1 is SGDLS, CDR2 YYNGEE. DNA of the CDR3: TGTGCCAGCAGCGTACTTCCAACAGGGGGCACTGAAGCTTTCTTT. Encoded protein: CASSVLPTGGTEAFF.

This clone was seen a few times. The chain recombines TRBV5-1 with TRBJ1-1; the match to TRBD1 covers 8 bases. V lost 9 bases, J lost 10 bases, and 2 bases stayed unmatched. This CDR3 is built from 9 residues. Looked up from germline, CDR1 is SGHRS and CDR2 is YFSETQ. CDR3 nucleotide sequence: TGCGCCAAGACAGGGGTAGCTTTCTTT. As protein: CAKTGVAFF.

The chain is built from TRBV4-2 and TRBJ2-7; 11 nucleotides agree with TRBD2. V lost 2 bases and J lost 4; bases outside the gene matches: 13. Per germline, CDR1 LGHNA and CDR2 YNFKEQ. The CDR3 loop spans 18 amino acids. For the CDR3, the DNA is TGTGCCAGCAGCCAACACGGGGCCGGGACTAGCGGAATGTACGAGCAGTACTTC. It specifies CASSQHGAGTSGMYEQYF.

The chain employs TRBV14 and TRBJ2-6; TRBD1 matches 7 bases. This CDR3 has 20 residues. J lost 0 bases, V lost 4 bases, and 15 bases had no gene match. Germline V lookup: CDR1 SGHDN, CDR2 FVKESK. CDR3 sequence: CASSPWAPGQRSSGANVLTF. CDR3 DNA: TGTGCCAGCAGCCCCTGGGCTCCGGGACAGAGAAGCTCTGGGGCCAACGTCCTGACTTTC.

The chain carries TRBV19 and TRBJ1-6, with 9 bases aligning to TRBD1. V lost 5 bases and J lost 7; bases outside the gene matches: 6. Germline values: CDR1 LNHDA, CDR2 SQIVND (reference sequence). The CDR3 contains 15 residues. The CDR3 region is CASSQMDRGNSPLHF. CDR3 bases: TGTGCCAGTAGTCAAATGGACAGGGGAAATTCACCCCTCCACTTT.

The chain recombines TRBV19 with TRBJ2-1; TRBD2 might be the D (5 bases). CDR1 is LNHDA, CDR2 SQIVND, per germline (reference sequence). The CDR3 contains 13 residues. Between the trimmed V and J ends, which lost 7 bases and 6 bases, there was a span of 13 bases. CDR3 protein: CASMETNSNEQFF. The DNA for the CDR3 is TGTGCCAGTATGGAGACTAACTCCAATGAGCAGTTCTTC. The whole variable domain, remainder taken from reference TRBV19 and TRBJ2-1, is DGGITQSPKYLFRKEGQNVTLSCEQNLNHDAMYWYRQDPGQGLRLIYYSQIVNDFQKGDIAEGYSVSREKKESFPLTVTSAQKNPTAFYLCASMETNSNEQFFGPGTRLTVL.

The CDR3: CASSLAGVSELGLFF. DNA of the CDR3: TGTGCCAGCAGCTTGGCCGGGGTTTCGGAACTAGGCCTGTTTTTT. V usage is TRBV5-4 and J usage is TRBJ1-4; no clear D gene. Germline V gene data show CDR1 as SGHNT and CDR2 as YYREEE (reference sequence). The length of the CDR3 is 15 residues. V was trimmed by 0 bases and J by 14 bases, leaving 20 bases between them.

This chain joins TRBV11-2 and TRBJ2-7; D is undetermined. CDR1 is SGHAT and CDR2 is FQNNGV in the germline V gene. The CDR3 extends over 12 amino acids. Trimming stripped 1 base from V and 2 bases from J, with 3 bases between. CDR3 DNA: TGTGCCAGCAGCTTAGCCACCTACGAGCAGTACTTC. Its translation: CASSLATYEQYF.

The gene calls are TRBV28 and TRBJ1-1, with a tentative D call TRBD1 (5 bases). V was shortened by 7 bases and J by 7 bases, with 7 bases between the two germline ends. CDR1 and CDR2 from the germline V gene are MDHEN and SYDVKM. The CDR3 has 10 amino acids. CDR3 loop: CASKQGEAFF. As DNA, the CDR3 is TGTGCCAGCAAGCAGGGTGAAGCTTTCTTT. Variable domain in full (rest from reference TRBV28 and TRBJ1-1): DVKVTQSSRYLVKRTGEKVFLECVQDMDHENMFWYRQDPGLGLRLIYFSYDVKMKEKGDIPEGYSVSREKKERFSLILESASTNQTSMYLCASKQGEAFFGQGTRLTVV.

The chain carries TRBV6-1 and TRBJ2-7, with D unclear. Trimming shortened V by 0 bases and J by 5 bases, and 8 bases separated the two germline ends. This CDR3 is built from 13 residues. Germline CDR1 is MNHNS and CDR2 is SASEGT. The CDR3 region has the DNA TGTGCCAGCAGTGAAGCGCTCGGTGACGAGCAGTACTTC. Translating it yields CASSEALGDEQYF.

The rearrangement joins TRBV6-5 to TRBJ2-7, with D tentatively TRBD1 (6 bases). Trimming cost V 5 bases and J 0 bases, with 11 bases left between them. This CDR3 spans 14 amino acids. Germline CDR1 and CDR2: MNHEY and SVGAGI. The CDR3 protein is CASSLRTVSYEQYF. DNA of the CDR3: TGTGCCAGCAGTCTTCGGACAGTCTCCTACGAGCAGTACTTC.

The chain carries TRBV7-9 and TRBJ1-3, with D perhaps matching TRBD1 (6 bases). The CDR3 has 17 amino acids. V lost 5 bases and J 1 base, leaving 18 bases between the germline ends. CDR1 SEHNR and CDR2 FQNEAQ come from the germline V gene (reference sequence). In nucleotides, the CDR3 is TGTGCCAGCAGCCCGGGGGGGGCGTCGTTGTCTGGAAACACCATATATTTT. Translation: CASSPGGASLSGNTIYF.

This chain's CDR3 is CASSQDRSGAEWNYGYTF. The CDR3 DNA reads TGCGCCAGCAGCCAAGATAGGAGTGGGGCTGAATGGAACTATGGCTACACCTTC. The V and J genes are TRBV4-3 and TRBJ1-2, with a weak D call TRBD1 (5 bases). The germline CDR1 and CDR2 sequences are LGHNA and YSLEER. The CDR3 covers 18 residues. V lost 0 bases and J 2 bases, leaving 19 bases between the germline ends.

The chain carries TRBV2 and TRBJ1-2; D is possibly TRBD1 (6 bases). This CDR3 comprises 13 residues. Germline assignment: CDR1 SNHLY and CDR2 FYNNEI. V was pared by 2 bases and J by 8 bases, with 12 bases between. The CDR3 DNA reads TGTGCCAGCAGTGAATACAGGGCCGACGGCTACACCTTC. Translation: CASSEYRADGYTF.

This clone was recorded once. The chain has TRBV7-2 and TRBJ1-3; maybe TRBD1 (6 bases). Looked up from germline, CDR1 is SGHTA and CDR2 is FQGNSA. The CDR3 has 15 residues. Trimming shortened V by 3 bases and J by 3 bases, and 12 bases separated the two germline ends. The DNA of the CDR3 is TGTGCCAGCAGCTTCGGGGGGCAGGGTGGAAACACCATATATTTT. Translation gives CASSFGGQGGNTIYF.

This clone was observed once. The chain uses TRBV2 and TRBJ2-7, with D maybe TRBD2 (6 bases). V lost 8 bases to trimming and J lost 0 bases, with 11 bases between them. There are 13 residues in the CDR3. From germline, CDR1 is SNHLY and CDR2 FYNNEI. The CDR3 bases are TGTGCCAGCTCAGACGGGAGCTCCTACGAGCAGTACTTC. Amino acid sequence: CASSDGSSYEQYF.

The chain uses TRBV9 and TRBJ2-2, with 8 nucleotides matching TRBD2. V was pared by 4 bases and J by 5 bases, with 7 bases of the junction left unmatched. Looked up from germline, CDR1 is SGDLS and CDR2 is YYNGEE. The CDR3 totals 15 residues. CDR3 coding DNA: TGTGCCAGCAGCCCGACAGCGGGAGCTACCGGGGAGCTGTTTTTT. This gives the protein CASSPTAGATGELFF.

CDR3 sequence reads: CASRRDGGTYEQYF. The CDR3 nucleotides are TGTGCCAGTAGGAGGGACGGAGGGACCTACGAGCAGTACTTC. The chain is built from TRBV19 and TRBJ2-7; TRBD2 is a possible D gene (6 bases). This CDR3 region has 14 residues. Germline V gene data show CDR1 as LNHDA and CDR2 as SQIVND (reference sequence). Trimming pared 6 bases from V and 2 bases from J, leaving 14 bases between.

This sequence joins TRBV29-1 and TRBJ2-5, with D possibly being TRBD1 (5 bases). The J call is in doubt because the DNA end fits TRBJ2-7 better. Germline CDR1 SQVTM, CDR2 ANQGSEA. CDR3 size: 11 residues. The CDR3 loop is CSGRTFYEQYF. CDR3 nucleotides: TGCAGCGGGCGGACATTCTACGAGCAGTACTTC.

The chain uses TRBV30 and TRBJ2-6; D might be TRBD2 (6 bases). Germline V gives CDR1 GTSNPN, CDR2 SVGIG (reference sequence). Trimming removed 2 bases from V and 0 bases from J, with 17 bases in between. CDR3 length: 18 amino acids. The CDR3 bases are TGTGCCTGGAGTTGGACGTTGGGGACTTTCTCTGGGGCCAACGTCCTGACTTTC. Residues: CAWSWTLGTFSGANVLTF.

The V gene is TRBV7-2, the J gene TRBJ2-3; D possibly corresponds to TRBD2 (6 bases). Germline lookup yields CDR1 SGHTA and CDR2 FQGNSA. The V end lost 1 base, the J end lost 5 bases, and 10 bases lay between the germline ends. The CDR3 covers 14 residues. CDR3 sequence (DNA): TGTGCCAGCAGCTTAGGAGCGGGTGGAGATACGCAGTATTTT. Translating it yields CASSLGAGGDTQYF.

This clone was observed a few times. V usage is TRBV4-1 and J usage is TRBJ2-7; D not certain. The ends were cut back, 2 bases at V and 2 bases at J, with 16 bases in the middle. The CDR3 has 16 residues. Germline V gene sequence: CDR1 MGHRA, CDR2 YSYEKL. Written as DNA, the CDR3 is TGCGCCAGCAGCCAAACTCAGCGCCTCAGCGCCTACGAGCAGTACTTC. This codes for CASSQTQRLSAYEQYF.

The chain has TRBV28 and TRBJ2-7; TRBD2 matches 14 bases. Germline CDR1 is MDHEN and CDR2 is SYDVKM. J gave up 2 bases and V 0 bases, and 6 bases lay outside the gene matches. This CDR3 is 18 amino acids long. The chain's CDR3 is CASSLWTSGGAGTYEQYF. In DNA, the CDR3 is TGTGCCAGCAGTTTATGGACTAGCGGGGGGGCCGGAACCTACGAGCAGTACTTC.

The V and J genes are TRBV27 and TRBJ1-1, with 10 bases matching TRBD1. Germline CDR1 MNHEY, CDR2 SMNVEV (reference sequence). The J segment lost 6 bases and the V segment lost 5 bases, leaving 12 bases of the junction unmatched. The CDR3 spans 16 residues. The CDR3 region is CASSTLGQGSRSEAFF. The CDR3 region has the DNA TGTGCCAGCAGTACCTTGGGACAGGGGAGTAGGTCTGAAGCTTTCTTT.

The genes are TRBV4-3 and TRBJ1-2, with D possibly being TRBD1 (5 bases). The CDR3 is made up of 16 amino acids. Germline CDR1 is LGHNA and CDR2 is YSLEER. Trimming shortened V by 4 bases and J by 0 bases, and 15 bases separated the two germline ends. Here the CDR3 DNA reads TGCGCCAGCAGCCGAAGGGGAGGAGGGCCTAACTATGGCTACACCTTC. The encoded protein is CASSRRGGGPNYGYTF.